The clone carrying this T cell receptor (beta chain) was recorded only once. Its antigen is unidentified. Trimming removed 5 bases from V and 7 bases from J; junction bases left unmatched: 10. This CDR3 region has 14 residues. In germline, CDR1 is SNHLY, CDR2 FYNNEI. Primers for the PCR totalled 60 Vbeta and 13 Jbeta. Generated by immunoSEQ multiplex PCR, the TCRdb table keeps only in-frame clones and is missing some. The sample includes about 50,000 clones, 80% of them seen just once. These data are taken from a study of cytomegalovirus exposure and HLA in healthy donors. Study results and limitations: For most subjects, TCR beta sequences were reported to predict HLA-A and HLA-B alleles with accuracy. Cytomegalovirus status, reportedly, was diagnosed with high specificity and sensitivity by the classifier. Cytomegalovirus association was assigned to around 150 TCR beta chains.

The chain recombines TRBV2 with TRBJ2-7, with 8 bases that match TRBD2. The TCR originated in a man in his thirties or forties in good health and CMV-seropositive. Sequencing used PBMCs. CDR3 nucleotide sequence: TGTGCCAGCAGTCCCACGGGGGGGGTTTCGGAGCAGTACTTC. This encodes CASSPTGGVSEQYF.